This TCR beta chain was captured by sequencing in a study of blood T cell repertoires in COVID-19. Data came from immunoSEQ multiplex PCR; TCRdb stores just in-frame clones and leaves some out. The repertoire holds 95,000 to 100,000 clones, with around 85% as singletons. Germline CDR1 is SNHLY and CDR2 is FYNNEI. V was pared by 2 bases and J by 3 bases, with 9 bases of the junction left unmatched. The length of the CDR3 is 17 residues. This sequence was found in an older woman with active or convalescent COVID-19. Input material: peripheral blood. This chain links TRBV2 with TRBJ2-3, with TRBD1 matching over 9 bases. CDR3 protein: CASSELIWDRVTDTQYF. The CDR3 DNA reads TGTGCCAGCAGTGAATTAATTTGGGACAGGGTAACAGATACGCAGTATTTT. Supplemented by reference TRBV2 and TRBJ2-3, the full variable domain reads EPEVTQTPSHQVTQMGQEVILRCVPISNHLYFYWYRQILGQKVEFLVSFYNNEISEKSEIFDDQFSVERPDGSNFTLKIRSTKLEDSAMYFCASSELIWDRVTDTQYFGPGTRLTVL.